This T cell receptor beta chain was found in a study of T cell responses to AZD1222 COVID-19 vaccine. At the level of the study: Pooling covered second doses at about 4 or about 12 weeks.

Data came from immunoSEQ multiplex PCR; TCRdb stores just in-frame clones and leaves some out. The sample has about 130,000 clones; just over 85% are singletons. The CDR3 sequence is 15 residues long. Trimming pared 1 base from V and 0 bases from J, leaving 7 bases between. The germline gives CDR1 SGHRS, CDR2 YFSETQ. The specimen was peripheral blood, collected on day 0 of AZD1222 vaccination. This TCR came from an adult in good health. The chain recombines TRBV5-1 with TRBJ1-4, with D possibly matching TRBD1 (6 bases). The CDR3: CASSLRTATNEKLFF. CDR3 DNA sequence: TGCGCCAGCAGCTTGAGGACAGCAACTAATGAAAAACTGTTTTTT.